This paragraph covers one TCR beta chain sequence. The antigen remains unidentified. The V end lost 2 bases, the J end lost 0 bases, and 11 bases lay between the germline ends. CDR1 and CDR2 from the germline V gene are MNHEY and SVGAGI. The CDR3 length is 16 residues. This entry is derived from a study of Graves' ophthalmopathy and Graves' hyperthyroidism. Study conclusions and caveats: Blood repertoires reportedly contained most expanded thyroid clonotypes above 0.001 frequency. A roughly 81% specificity and roughly 90% sensitivity were achieved by a 13-signature model that separated ophthalmopathy from stable hyperthyroidism.

Beta-chain TCR CDR3 regions were amplified from RNA transcripts. RT-PCR with HTBI primers came first, then second-round multiplex PCR. Each CDR3 protein is one row after TCRdb ran MiXCR on the multiplex PCR reads. The table includes more than 1,000,000 distinct CDR3 sequences, 35% to 40% detected once. The clonotype originates from an adult man with Graves' hyperthyroidism. Sequencing input: peripheral blood or thyroid tissue (not recorded which). The chain has TRBV6-5 and TRBJ1-3, with D perhaps matching TRBD1 (6 bases). As DNA, the CDR3 is TGTGCCAGCAGTTACACCGGGACACGCTCTGGAAACACCATATATTTT. Amino acids: CASSYTGTRSGNTIYF.